The next 24 T cell receptor beta chains were all read from a single sample in a study of T-cell memory formation after mild COVID-19. TCRdb recomputed calls from the 5' RACE reads with MiXCR, one row per CDR3 protein. The sample includes hundreds of thousands of distinct CDR3 sequences, approximately 20% of them seen just once. The sequenced sample consisted of PBMCs or a T cell subset sorted from them (not recorded which). The receptor set was obtained from an adult woman who had mild COVID-19 (a few samples of this study predate the infection). Cell type and time point are not known.

This sequence joins TRBV18 and TRBJ2-1; maybe TRBD2 (6 bases). Germline values: CDR1 KGHSH, CDR2 LQKENI. V was pared by 2 bases and J by 4 bases, with 18 bases between. The CDR3 runs 17 residues. The CDR3 nucleotides read TGTGCCAGCTCACCATCGCCAGGTCGGGAGCCTTACAATGAGCAGTTCTTC. Residues: CASSPSPGREPYNEQFF.

This rearrangement joins TRBV28 to TRBJ2-2; 10 nucleotides align to TRBD1. The trim removed 5 bases at V and 4 bases at J, leaving 4 bases unmatched. The CDR3 runs to 15 residues. The germline V gene has CDR1 MDHEN and CDR2 SYDVKM. The CDR3, as DNA: TGTGCCAGCAGTGTCGACAGGGGGCCCACCGGGGAGCTGTTTTTT. It is translated as CASSVDRGPTGELFF.

The sample holds one count of this clonotype. The rearrangement links TRBV11-2 to TRBJ2-5; no firm D call. Trimming removed 0 bases at V and 5 bases at J, with 13 bases between. The CDR3 is 15 amino acids. Per the germline V gene, CDR1 is SGHAT and CDR2 is FQNNGV. CDR3 loop: CASSLDPQPMETQYF. CDR3 DNA: TGTGCCAGCAGCTTAGATCCGCAACCGATGGAGACCCAGTACTTC.

The gene calls are TRBV12-3 or TRBV12-4 and TRBJ1-1; D ambiguous. This CDR3 contains 14 residues. V was clipped by 3 bases and J by 7 bases, with 15 bases between them. The CDR3 DNA is TGTGCCAGCAGTTTCGGTCGCACAGCCGTTGAAGCTTTCTTT. Residues: CASSFGRTAVEAFF.

The sample holds a few counts of this clonotype. The chain links TRBV6-2 or TRBV6-3 to TRBJ2-3; D not certain. Trimming removed 5 bases at V and 3 bases at J, with 6 bases between. This CDR3 has 12 amino acids. CDR1 MNHEY and CDR2 SVGEGT come from the germline V gene. The CDR3 loop is CASSHLTDTQYF. As DNA, the CDR3 is TGTGCCAGCAGTCACCTGACAGATACGCAGTATTTT.

This clonotype has only a few counts. The chain combines TRBV5-1 with TRBJ1-3; D unclear. The V end lost 0 bases, the J end lost 4 bases, and 11 bases lay between the germline ends. The length of the CDR3 is 15 residues. Germline V CDR1 and CDR2: SGHRS, YFSETQ. For the CDR3, the DNA is TGCGCCAGCAGCTTGGAGTTCCGGTGGGGAAACACCATATATTTT. It encodes CASSLEFRWGNTIYF. The whole variable domain, remainder taken from reference TRBV5-1 and TRBJ1-3, is KAGVTQTPRYLIKTRGQQVTLSCSPISGHRSVSWYQQTPGQGLQFLFEYFSETQRNKGNFPGRFSGRQFSNSRSEMNVSTLELGDSALYLCASSLEFRWGNTIYFGEGSWLTVV.

The J gene is TRBJ2-2, the V gene TRBV5-1, with TRBD2 matching over 9 bases. Looked up from germline, CDR1 is SGHRS and CDR2 is YFSETQ. The CDR3 extends over 19 amino acids. The ends lost 0 bases at V and 1 base at J; junction bases unmatched: 10. The CDR3: CASSLVSSSGGLNTGELFF. As DNA, the CDR3 is TGCGCCAGCAGCTTGGTATCTTCCAGCGGGGGGCTGAACACCGGGGAGCTGTTTTTT.

The chain couples TRBV12-3 or TRBV12-4 to TRBJ2-7; 8 bases are a match to TRBD1. CDR3 length: 15 residues. V gave up 3 bases and J gave up 1 base; unmatched junction bases: 5. CDR3 sequence reads: CASSFVGQGSYEQYF. CDR3 nucleotide sequence: TGTGCCAGCAGTTTTGTTGGACAGGGATCCTACGAGCAGTACTTC.

This clonotype showed up just a few times. The CDR3 region has the DNA TGTGCCAGCGGGGGGCGAGGAGCCAACACTGAAGCTTTCTTT. Translating gives CASGGRGANTEAFF. The V gene is TRBV27, the J gene TRBJ1-1, with a weak D call TRBD1 (6 bases). Germline CDR1 reads MNHEY; CDR2 reads SMNVEV (reference sequence). Trimming took 8 bases from V and 2 from J, leaving 15 bases between them. The length of the CDR3 is 14 residues.

V is TRBV24-1 and J is TRBJ1-1; D not resolved. The V and J ends lost 5 bases and 1 base respectively, with 4 bases between them. The CDR3 runs to 12 residues. The germline V gene has CDR1 KGHDR and CDR2 SFDVKD. CDR3 residues: CATSGGNTEAFF. CDR3 in DNA: TGTGCCACCAGTGGAGGGAACACTGAAGCTTTCTTT.

There are a few counts of this clonotype. CDR3 nucleotides: TGCGCCAGCAGCCCCGGGACAGGGGAAAATGGGCCCCTCCACTTT. It encodes CASSPGTGENGPLHF. This chain connects TRBV5-1 to TRBJ1-6; 10 bases align to TRBD1. CDR3 size: 15 residues. V lost 4 bases, J lost 13 bases, and 11 bases stayed unmatched. Germline values: CDR1 SGHRS, CDR2 YFSETQ. Full variable domain (outside the CDR3, taken from reference TRBV5-1 and TRBJ1-6): KAGVTQTPRYLIKTRGQQVTLSCSPISGHRSVSWYQQTPGQGLQFLFEYFSETQRNKGNFPGRFSGRQFSNSRSEMNVSTLELGDSALYLCASSPGTGENGPLHFGNGTRLTVT.

This clonotype was observed once. The V and J genes are TRBV9 and TRBJ2-3; 8 nucleotides agree with TRBD2. The CDR3 covers 16 residues. Looked up from germline, CDR1 is SGDLS and CDR2 is YYNGEE. With V trimmed by 0 bases and J by 1 base, 4 bases remained unmatched. The CDR3 region has the DNA TGTGCCAGCAGCGTAGACGGGGGGGGCGGCACAGATACGCAGTATTTT. Its translation is CASSVDGGGGTDTQYF.

CDR3 nucleotides: TGTGCCAGCAGCCCCCGCGGCAGAGGCACCGGGGAGCTGTTTTTT. Protein product: CASSPRGRGTGELFF. The rearrangement uses TRBV7-2 and TRBJ2-2, with D hard to call. CDR1 and CDR2 (germline): SGHTA, FQGNSA. The CDR3 totals 15 residues. V lost 5 bases, J lost 4 bases, and 14 bases lay in between.

This chain links TRBV6-4 with TRBJ2-1; D is uncertain. The germline gives CDR1 MRHNA, CDR2 SNTAGT. V was clipped by 6 bases and J by 2 bases, with 14 bases between them. The CDR3 sequence is 15 residues long. The CDR3: CASSRRAEPYNEQFF. Written as DNA, the CDR3 is TGTGCCAGCAGCCGAAGGGCGGAACCCTACAATGAGCAGTTCTTC.

A few counts support this clonotype. This chain links TRBV7-9 with TRBJ2-7; D is unresolved. Trimming removed 5 bases at V and 3 bases at J, with 8 bases between. Per germline, CDR1 SEHNR and CDR2 FQNEAQ (reference sequence). CDR3 length equals 12 residues. The chain's CDR3 is CASSQPLYEQYF. The CDR3 DNA sequence: TGTGCCAGCAGCCAGCCCCTCTACGAGCAGTACTTC. The variable domain in full, completed from reference TRBV7-9 and TRBJ2-7, reads DTGVSQNPRHKITKRGQNVTFRCDPISEHNRLYWYRQTLGQGPEFLTYFQNEAQLEKSRLLSDRFSAERPKGSFSTLEIQRTEQGDSAMYLCASSQPLYEQYFGPGTRLTVT.

The V and J genes are TRBV6-5 and TRBJ2-5; TRBD2 might be the D (6 bases). The CDR3 runs to 14 residues. With 4 bases removed from V and 2 bases from J, the gap between germline ends came to 11 bases. The germline V gene encodes CDR1 MNHEY and CDR2 SVGAGI. The CDR3: CASSSHSGQETQYF. The CDR3 nucleotides read TGTGCCAGCAGTTCCCATAGCGGACAAGAGACCCAGTACTTC.

This clonotype was seen many times. V usage is TRBV7-6 and J usage is TRBJ2-1, with D perhaps TRBD1 (5 bases). Trimming stripped 5 bases from V and 0 bases from J, with 11 bases between. Germline V gene data show CDR1 as SGHVS and CDR2 as FNYEAQ. This CDR3 comprises 15 residues. Here the CDR3 reads CASSQTVSSYNEQFF. The CDR3 DNA is TGTGCCAGCAGCCAGACAGTAAGCTCCTACAATGAGCAGTTCTTC.

This clonotype was seen only a few times. The rearrangement links TRBV6-5 to TRBJ2-1; TRBD2 matches at 7 bases. Germline loops: CDR1 MNHEY, CDR2 SVGAGI. This CDR3 is built from 14 residues. Trimming cost V 6 bases and J 6 bases; bases outside gene matches: 8. DNA for the CDR3: TGTGCCAGCAGACTGGGTGGGGGGGGCAATGAGCAGTTCTTC. This encodes CASRLGGGGNEQFF.

This clonotype was seen more than once but under ten times. The chain has TRBV7-6 and TRBJ2-3; no clear D. V was shortened by 1 base and J by 6 bases, with 11 bases between the two germline ends. The CDR3 loop spans 14 amino acids. Per the germline V gene, CDR1 is SGHVS and CDR2 is FNYEAQ. The chain's CDR3 is CASSLETTSDTQYF. In DNA form, the CDR3 reads TGTGCCAGCAGCTTAGAGACAACGTCGGATACGCAGTATTTT. The variable domain in full, with the rest retrieved from reference TRBV7-6 and TRBJ2-3, is GAGVSQSPRYKVTKRGQDVALRCDPISGHVSLYWYRQALGQGPEFLTYFNYEAQQDKSGLPNDRFSAERPEGSISTLTIQRTEQRDSAMYRCASSLETTSDTQYFGPGTRLTVL.

The chain links TRBV24-1 to TRBJ2-7; either TRBD1 or TRBD2 may supply D (5 bases each). The CDR3 is 13 residues long. CDR1 is KGHDR, CDR2 SFDVKD, per germline. V shed 7 bases and J shed 1 base, with 10 bases lying between them. CDR3 DNA: TGTGCCACCAGCGGGGACGCTTCCTACGAGCAGTACTTC. This codes for CATSGDASYEQYF.

V is TRBV20-1 and J is TRBJ1-5, with D uncertain. This CDR3 comprises 13 residues. Germline CDR1 reads DFQATT; CDR2 reads SNEGSKA (reference sequence). Trimming cost V 2 bases and J 0 bases, with 5 bases left between them. The CDR3 loop is CSARSLSNQPQHF. The CDR3, as DNA: TGCAGTGCTAGAAGTCTTAGCAATCAGCCCCAGCATTTT.

A few counts support this clonotype. The chain recombines TRBV2 with TRBJ1-5; D possibly corresponds to TRBD1 (5 bases). The CDR3 length is 13 residues. The V end was cut by 7 bases, the J end by 4 bases, with 11 bases between. CDR1 and CDR2 from the germline V gene are SNHLY and FYNNEI. CDR3 amino acids: CASKGFENQPQHF. CDR3 nucleotides: TGTGCCAGCAAGGGGTTTGAGAATCAGCCCCAGCATTTT.

This clonotype was counted a few times. The V gene is TRBV6-5, the J gene TRBJ2-2, with TRBD1 matching 7 bases. Germline values: CDR1 MNHEY, CDR2 SVGAGI. V was pared by 4 bases and J by 5 bases, with 4 bases of the junction left unmatched. The CDR3 extends over 14 amino acids. The CDR3: CASSFNRGTGELFF. In DNA form, the CDR3 reads TGTGCCAGCAGTTTCAACAGGGGAACCGGGGAGCTGTTTTTT.

This clonotype was seen only a few times. The J gene is TRBJ1-2, the V gene TRBV30, with D perhaps TRBD1 (5 bases). CDR1 GTSNPN and CDR2 SVGIG come from the germline V gene (reference sequence). The CDR3 runs 15 residues. V shed 5 bases and J shed 1 base, with 17 bases lying between them. As DNA, the CDR3 is TGTGCCTGGGTCAGCCGGGACTTAATTAACTATGGCTACACCTTC. Protein product: CAWVSRDLINYGYTF. Using reference TRBV30 and TRBJ1-2 for the parts outside the CDR3, the full variable domain is SQTIHQWPATLVQPVGSPLSLECTVEGTSNPNLYWYRQAAGRGLQLLFYSVGIGQISSEVPQNLSASRPQDRQFILSSKKLLLSDSGFYLCAWVSRDLINYGYTFGSGTRLTVV.